This TCR beta chain came from a study of T cells expressing NK-cell markers. TCRdb reprocessed the 5' RACE reads and stores each CDR3 protein as one record, lacking DNA. The sample has 7,300 or so distinct CDR3 sequences. CDR3 length: 15 amino acids. The V gene's germline CDR1 is DFQATT and CDR2 SNEGSKA (reference sequence). The V gene is TRBV20-1, the J gene TRBJ2-2; without DNA, the TCRdb call of TRBD2 cannot be checked. The clonotype originates from a man aged 18-70 years in good health. The sample was blood T cells: a sorted CD56 or NKG2C T cell subset, CD4+ or CD8+ T cells, or bulk PBMC T cells (not recorded which). This CDR3 reads CSARVSGADTGELFF.